The rows below give T cell receptor beta chains drawn from one sample of a study of T cells in Graves' hyperthyroidism and ophthalmopathy. TCRdb reanalysed the multiplex PCR reads using MiXCR and keeps one entry per CDR3 protein. The sample shows over 500,000 distinct CDR3 sequences, roughly 15% of them seen only once. Input material: blood. These receptors were collected from a woman aged 18-30 years with Graves' ophthalmopathy. CDR3s include the opening cysteine and the closing phenylalanine or tryptophan. D genes are given only for firm matches. Size is stated for part of the rows, as once, few or many counts, or as a class when the clone is expanded.

abundance	d_gene	v_gene	j_gene	CDR3aa	CDR3nt
few	-	TRBV20-1	TRBJ2-1	CSAREQASSYNEQFF	TGCAGTGCTAGAGAACAGGCCAGCTCCTACAATGAGCAGTTCTTC
-	-	TRBV4-1	TRBJ2-5	CASSQGEEETQYF	TGCGCCAGCAGCCAAGGGGAAGAGGAGACCCAGTACTTC
many	TRBD1	TRBV2	TRBJ1-5	CASSEQGTSNQPQHF	TGTGCCAGCAGCGAACAGGGGACGAGCAATCAGCCCCAGCATTTT
few	-	TRBV18	TRBJ1-1	CVSSPWGSMNTEAFF	TGTGTCAGCTCACCTTGGGGGAGTATGAACACTGAAGCTTTCTTT
-	-	TRBV12-3/TRBV12-4	TRBJ2-2	CASSGVQNTGELFF	TGTGCCAGCAGCGGGGTCCAAAACACCGGGGAGCTGTTTTTT
-	-	TRBV19	TRBJ1-5	CASTLQAGYNQPQHF	TGTGCCAGTACCCTTCAAGCGGGGTATAATCAGCCCCAGCATTTT
many	-	TRBV6-6	TRBJ1-6	CASSYRIGGYSYNSPLHF	TGTGCCAGCAGTTATCGAATAGGGGGATACTCCTATAATTCACCCCTCCACTTT
few	-	TRBV5-1	TRBJ2-7	CASSFTGPPDEQYF	TGCGCCAGCAGCTTTACAGGGCCTCCCGACGAGCAGTACTTC
many	TRBD2	TRBV30	TRBJ2-1	CAWSAGVEQFF	TGTGCCTGGAGCGCGGGGGTTGAGCAGTTCTTC
-	-	TRBV6-1	TRBJ1-4	CASRKGTRLREKLFF	TGTGCCAGCAGAAAAGGGACAAGGTTGCGTGAAAAACTGTTTTTT
-	TRBD2	TRBV20-1	TRBJ2-1	CSASGTSGRDNEQFF	TGCAGTGCTAGCGGGACTAGCGGGAGGGACAATGAGCAGTTCTTC
many	-	TRBV5-5	TRBJ1-5	CASSLRGRGQPQHF	TGTGCCAGCAGCTTGCGGGGACGTGGTCAGCCCCAGCATTTT
-	-	TRBV10-3	TRBJ2-1	CAISPRVSDSEQFF	TGTGCCATCAGCCCCCGGGTTAGCGACAGTGAGCAGTTCTTC
-	-	TRBV4-1	TRBJ1-1	CASSQDRGTNTEAFF	TGCGCCAGCAGCCAAGATCGGGGAACGAACACTGAAGCTTTCTTT
many	TRBD1	TRBV28	TRBJ1-6	CASSLTGSVSPLHF	TGTGCCAGCAGCCTGACAGGGTCGGTGTCACCCCTCCACTTT
-	TRBD1	TRBV28	TRBJ2-2	CASSQDRGATGELFF	TGTGCCAGCAGCCAAGACAGGGGAGCCACCGGGGAGCTGTTTTTT
many	-	TRBV30	TRBJ2-5	CAWSVLRDDGTQYF	TGTGCCTGGAGTGTACTCAGGGACGATGGGACCCAGTACTTC
-	TRBD2	TRBV20-1	TRBJ2-1	CSATSGGLYNEQFF	TGCAGTGCGACTAGCGGGGGCTTGTACAATGAGCAGTTCTTC
-	TRBD1	TRBV5-1	TRBJ2-5	CASSFAGGQETQYF	TGCGCCAGCAGCTTCGCAGGGGGCCAAGAGACCCAGTACTTC
many	-	TRBV2	TRBJ1-4	CASSRRRATTNEKLFF	TGTGCCAGCAGTAGGAGACGGGCCACAACTAATGAAAAACTGTTTTTT